This T cell receptor (beta chain) was captured by sequencing in a study of shared clonotypes between healthy human individuals. General study points: It was expected that sequencing depth would affect clonotype sharing among donors. Sampling included only blood; tissue repertoires likely differ.

The CDR3 has 11 amino acids. Germline assignment: CDR1 SNHLY and CDR2 FYNNEI. V shed 4 bases and J shed 6 bases, with 4 bases lying between them. This clone was found a few times. The antigen is not known. Produced via immunoSEQ multiplex PCR; TCRdb's table is partial and in-frame only. This sample has around 1,000,000 clones; around 77% occur once, and the top ten carry 0.89%. The origin of this receptor is a man aged 18 to 29 in good health. Some clones in this sample may be carry-over from other donors' samples. The rearrangement joins TRBV2 to TRBJ1-3, with D unresolved. Material: memory CD4+ T cells from PBMCs. As for subset: CD45RA-negative fraction. CDR3 loop: CASSVSNTIYF. CDR3 in DNA: TGTGCCAGCAGTGTTTCAAACACCATATATTTT.